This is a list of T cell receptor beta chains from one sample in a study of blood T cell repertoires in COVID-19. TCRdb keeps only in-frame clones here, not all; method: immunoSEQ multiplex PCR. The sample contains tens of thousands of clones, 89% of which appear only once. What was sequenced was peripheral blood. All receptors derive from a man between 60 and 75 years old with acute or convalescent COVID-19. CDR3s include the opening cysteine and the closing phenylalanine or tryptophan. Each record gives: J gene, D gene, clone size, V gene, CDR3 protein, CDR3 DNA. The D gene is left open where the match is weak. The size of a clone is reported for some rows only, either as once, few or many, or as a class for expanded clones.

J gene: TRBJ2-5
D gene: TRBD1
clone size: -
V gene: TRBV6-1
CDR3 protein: CASSDTGVETQYF
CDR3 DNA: TGTGCCAGCAGTGACACAGGGGTGGAGACCCAGTACTTC

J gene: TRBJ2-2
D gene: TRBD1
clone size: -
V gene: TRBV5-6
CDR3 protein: CASSKGQRYGELFF
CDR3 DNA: TGTGCCAGCAGCAAGGGACAGCGGTACGGGGAGCTGTTTTTT

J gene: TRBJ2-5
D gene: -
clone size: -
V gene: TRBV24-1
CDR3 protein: CATSDTQETQYF
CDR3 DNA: TGTGCCACCAGTGACACACAAGAGACCCAGTACTTC

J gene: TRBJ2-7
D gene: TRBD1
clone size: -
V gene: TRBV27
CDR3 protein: CASSLKGGGSSYEQYF
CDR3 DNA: TGTGCCAGCAGTCTCAAAGGGGGCGGCAGCTCCTACGAGCAGTACTTC

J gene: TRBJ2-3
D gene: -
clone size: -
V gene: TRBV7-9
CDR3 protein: CASSLALGASTDTQYF
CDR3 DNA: TGTGCCAGCAGCTTAGCTCTGGGGGCAAGCACAGATACGCAGTATTTT

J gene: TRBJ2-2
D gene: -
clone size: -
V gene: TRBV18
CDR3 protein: CASSPRVYATGELFF
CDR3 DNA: TGTGCCAGCTCGCCCCGAGTTTATGCCACCGGGGAGCTGTTTTTT

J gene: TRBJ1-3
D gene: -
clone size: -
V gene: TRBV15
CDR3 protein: CATSRDPGWGNTIYF
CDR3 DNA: TGTGCCACCAGCAGAGATCCAGGCTGGGGAAACACCATATATTTT

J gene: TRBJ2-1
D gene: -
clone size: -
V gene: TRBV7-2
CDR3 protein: CASSSRSGGVWEQFF
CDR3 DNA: TGTGCCAGCAGCTCCCGGTCGGGGGGCGTTTGGGAGCAGTTCTTC

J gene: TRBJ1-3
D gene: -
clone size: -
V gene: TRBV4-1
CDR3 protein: CASSPKEVLRLSGNTIYF
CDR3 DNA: TGCGCCAGCAGCCCGAAGGAGGTTCTCAGGCTCTCTGGAAACACCATATATTTT

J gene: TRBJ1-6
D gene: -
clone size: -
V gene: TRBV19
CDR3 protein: CACRWAAGTPSPLHF
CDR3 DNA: TGTGCCTGCCGGTGGGCAGCCGGAACCCCTTCACCCCTCCACTTT

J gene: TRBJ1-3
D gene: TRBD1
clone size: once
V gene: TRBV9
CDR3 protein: CASSVGQGVGNTIYF
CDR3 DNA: TGTGCCAGCAGCGTTGGACAGGGGGTCGGAAACACCATATATTTT

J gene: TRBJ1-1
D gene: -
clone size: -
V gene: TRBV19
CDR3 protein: CASSILNSQATEAFF
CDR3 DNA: TGTGCCAGTAGTATTCTAAACTCTCAAGCGACTGAAGCTTTCTTT

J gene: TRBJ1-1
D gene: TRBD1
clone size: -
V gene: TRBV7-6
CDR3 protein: CASSPWTGSTEAFF
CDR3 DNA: TGTGCCAGCAGCCCCTGGACAGGGTCTACTGAAGCTTTCTTT

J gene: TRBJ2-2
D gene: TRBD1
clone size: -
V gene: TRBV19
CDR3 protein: CASSIASQGASAGELFF
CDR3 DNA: TGTGCCAGTAGTATAGCGAGCCAGGGGGCATCGGCCGGGGAGCTGTTTTTT